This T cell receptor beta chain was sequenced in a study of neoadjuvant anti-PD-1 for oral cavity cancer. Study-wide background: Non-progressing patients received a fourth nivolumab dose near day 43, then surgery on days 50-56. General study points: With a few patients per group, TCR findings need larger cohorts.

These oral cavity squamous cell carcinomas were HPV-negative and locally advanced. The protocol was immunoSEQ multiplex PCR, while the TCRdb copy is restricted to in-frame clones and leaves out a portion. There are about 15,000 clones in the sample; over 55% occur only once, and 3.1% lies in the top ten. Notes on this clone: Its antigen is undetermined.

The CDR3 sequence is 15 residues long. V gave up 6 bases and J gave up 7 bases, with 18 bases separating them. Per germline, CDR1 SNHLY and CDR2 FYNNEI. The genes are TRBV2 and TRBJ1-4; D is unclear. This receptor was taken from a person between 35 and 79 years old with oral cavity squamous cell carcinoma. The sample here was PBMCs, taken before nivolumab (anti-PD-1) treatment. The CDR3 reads CASRAVLRSGEKLFF. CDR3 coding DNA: TGTGCCAGCAGAGCCGTTCTAAGGAGTGGTGAAAAACTGTTTTTT. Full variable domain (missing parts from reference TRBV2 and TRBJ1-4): EPEVTQTPSHQVTQMGQEVILRCVPISNHLYFYWYRQILGQKVEFLVSFYNNEISEKSEIFDDQFSVERPDGSNFTLKIRSTKLEDSAMYFCASRAVLRSGEKLFFGSGTQLSVL.